The rows below give T cell receptor beta chains drawn from one sample of a study of metastatic and nonmetastatic thyroid tumors. TCRdb re-analyzed the PCR reads through MiXCR. The sample records 27,000 or so clones, about 15% being singletons. The sequenced sample consisted of blood. These TCRs come from a male donor with papillary thyroid cancer or a benign thyroid nodule (not recorded which). Some clones in this sample may be carry-over from other donors' samples. Each CDR3 is given with its conserved first and last residue. Fields, in order: CDR3 length, D gene, clone size, V gene, J gene, CDR3 protein, CDR3 DNA. A D gene is named only where the DNA matches it firmly. The size of a clone is reported for some rows only, either as once, few or many, or as a class for expanded clones.

len: 15; d_gene: -; abundance: many; v_gene: TRBV7-7; j_gene: TRBJ1-1; CDR3aa: CASSFRVSVDTEAFF; CDR3nt: TGTGCCAGCAGCTTCCGGGTAAGCGTGGACACTGAAGCTTTCTTT
len: 19; d_gene: TRBD1; abundance: many; v_gene: TRBV19; j_gene: TRBJ2-6; CDR3aa: CASSILTGTGFSGANVLTF; CDR3nt: TGTGCCAGTAGTATCCTAACCGGGACAGGGTTCTCTGGGGCCAACGTCCTGACTTTC
len: 15; d_gene: TRBD2; abundance: many; v_gene: TRBV6-4; j_gene: TRBJ2-1; CDR3aa: CASSPSGDSYNEQFF; CDR3nt: TGTGCCAGCAGTCCCAGCGGGGACTCCTACAATGAGCAGTTCTTC
len: 17; d_gene: -; abundance: many; v_gene: TRBV3-1; j_gene: TRBJ1-5; CDR3aa: CASSQSTGTAGLSPQHF; CDR3nt: TGTGCCAGCAGCCAATCAACGGGCACTGCGGGGTTGTCGCCCCAGCATTTT
len: 16; d_gene: -; abundance: few; v_gene: TRBV6-1; j_gene: TRBJ2-5; CDR3aa: CASSGGTARRIETQYF; CDR3nt: TGTGCCAGCAGTGGCGGGACGGCCCGCCGAATTGAGACCCAGTACTTC
len: 14; d_gene: -; abundance: many; v_gene: TRBV11-3; j_gene: TRBJ2-3; CDR3aa: CASSPRDNTDTQYF; CDR3nt: TGTGCCAGCAGCCCCCGGGACAACACAGATACGCAGTATTTT
len: 14; d_gene: -; abundance: many; v_gene: TRBV29-1; j_gene: TRBJ1-2; CDR3aa: CSVGGREANYGYTF; CDR3nt: TGCAGCGTTGGGGGTCGGGAGGCCAACTATGGCTACACCTTC
len: 11; d_gene: -; abundance: many; v_gene: TRBV28; j_gene: TRBJ2-3; CDR3aa: CASSPADTQYF; CDR3nt: TGTGCCAGCAGTCCAGCAGATACGCAGTATTTT
len: 15; d_gene: -; abundance: -; v_gene: TRBV11-2; j_gene: TRBJ2-3; CDR3aa: CASSQTLGSRDTQYF; CDR3nt: TGTGCCAGCAGCCAAACGCTTGGCTCTCGGGATACGCAGTATTTT
len: 13; d_gene: TRBD2; abundance: many; v_gene: TRBV6-1; j_gene: TRBJ2-7; CDR3aa: CASTSLAGYEQYF; CDR3nt: TGTGCCAGCACTAGCCTAGCGGGGTACGAGCAGTACTTC
len: 15; d_gene: -; abundance: many; v_gene: TRBV20-1; j_gene: TRBJ1-5; CDR3aa: CSARPPGGNNQPQHF; CDR3nt: TGCAGTGCTAGACCCCCGGGCGGAAACAATCAGCCCCAGCATTTT
len: 14; d_gene: -; abundance: many; v_gene: TRBV11-2; j_gene: TRBJ1-5; CDR3aa: CASSSGLSNQPQHF; CDR3nt: TGTGCCAGCAGCTCCGGACTCAGCAATCAGCCCCAGCATTTT
len: 15; d_gene: -; abundance: many; v_gene: TRBV5-1; j_gene: TRBJ2-3; CDR3aa: CASSYRTEVTDTQYF; CDR3nt: TGCGCCAGCAGCTACCGGACAGAAGTCACAGATACGCAGTATTTT
len: 15; d_gene: TRBD2; abundance: many; v_gene: TRBV18; j_gene: TRBJ2-1; CDR3aa: CASSPALAVYNEQFF; CDR3nt: TGTGCCAGCTCACCGGCGCTAGCGGTTTACAATGAGCAGTTCTTC
len: 15; d_gene: -; abundance: many; v_gene: TRBV6-1; j_gene: TRBJ2-7; CDR3aa: CASSEERDTAYEQYF; CDR3nt: TGTGCCAGCAGTGAAGAACGAGACACCGCCTACGAGCAGTACTTC
len: 15; d_gene: TRBD2; abundance: many; v_gene: TRBV6-4; j_gene: TRBJ2-3; CDR3aa: CASSDSTGGADTQYF; CDR3nt: TGTGCCAGCAGTGACTCTACGGGAGGGGCCGATACGCAGTATTTT